Listed here are 11 T cell receptor beta chains from one sample, sequenced in a study of blood T cell repertoires in COVID-19. Repertoires were generated with immunoSEQ multiplex PCR, while TCRdb's copy carries only in-frame clones and drops some. The repertoire holds about 140,000 clones, more than 60% seen once, with approximately 14% in the top ten. Material: peripheral blood. The receptors derive from a man older than 75 with acute or convalescent COVID-19.

CDR3 DNA sequence: TGTGCCAGCAGCTTAGCTGGAGGCCCCACAGATACGCAGTATTTT. Translated: CASSLAGGPTDTQYF. The chain recombines TRBV7-9 with TRBJ2-3; D may be TRBD2 (5 bases). Germline assignment: CDR1 SEHNR and CDR2 FQNEAQ (reference sequence). The V gene lost 0 bases and the J gene lost 2 bases, with 9 bases spanning the gap. The CDR3 runs to 15 residues.

V gene TRBV5-4 combines with J gene TRBJ1-2, with 7 bases matching TRBD1. Per germline, CDR1 SGHNT and CDR2 YYREEE (reference sequence). V gave up 0 bases and J gave up 8 bases; unmatched junction bases: 4. The CDR3 has 13 residues. The CDR3 here is CASSLENRGGYTF. CDR3 nucleotides: TGTGCCAGCAGCTTGGAAAACAGGGGAGGCTACACCTTC.

The V call is TRBV2, the J call TRBJ2-2, with 7 bases aligning to TRBD1. The length of the CDR3 is 15 residues. The J segment lost 3 bases and the V segment lost 6 bases, leaving 7 bases of the junction unmatched. The germline gives CDR1 SNHLY, CDR2 FYNNEI. The CDR3 region is CASRGGLGDTGELFF. In nucleotides, the CDR3 is TGTGCCAGCAGAGGGGGCCTTGGGGACACCGGGGAGCTGTTTTTT.

V gene TRBV5-4 combines with J gene TRBJ1-1; 9 bases match TRBD1. V lost 7 bases, J lost 4 bases, and 11 bases stayed unmatched. Germline V gene sequence: CDR1 SGHNT, CDR2 YYREEE (reference sequence). The CDR3 contains 15 residues. The CDR3 reads CASGKRDRVSTEAFF. The CDR3 nucleotides are TGTGCCAGCGGAAAAAGGGACAGGGTGAGCACTGAAGCTTTCTTT.

The J gene is TRBJ2-1, the V gene TRBV7-9, with 12 bases identical to TRBD2. The CDR3 runs 17 residues. The V and J ends lost 5 bases and 4 bases, in that order; junction bases with no gene match: 9. CDR1 is SEHNR and CDR2 is FQNEAQ in the germline V gene (reference sequence). The CDR3 loop reads CASSPPGLAGSYNEQFF. In nucleotides, the CDR3 is TGTGCCAGCAGCCCTCCAGGACTAGCGGGGTCATACAATGAGCAGTTCTTC.

This chain joins TRBV5-1 and TRBJ1-1, with D perhaps matching TRBD1 (6 bases). The CDR3 totals 16 residues. CDR1 is SGHRS, CDR2 YFSETQ, per germline. The V end lost 3 bases, the J end lost 5 bases, and 20 bases lay between the germline ends. In nucleotides, the CDR3 is TGCGCCAGCAGCTCAGGACAGCATGGGGCAGGGACTGAAGCTTTCTTT. Translation gives CASSSGQHGAGTEAFF.

With regard to this clone: A much larger clone differs by one base, so this may be a read error. The chain recombines TRBV7-6 with TRBJ1-1; 8 bases match TRBD1. V shed 3 bases and J 1 base; nucleotides not matched to a gene: 1. Germline loops: CDR1 SGHVS, CDR2 FNYEAQ. The CDR3 runs 14 residues. The CDR3 DNA is TGTGCCAGCAGCTTTACAGGGGGGAACACTGAAGCTTTCTTT. It yields the protein CASSFTGGNTEAFF.

This clone was detected a few times. The rearrangement joins TRBV19 to TRBJ2-1, with D unresolved. Germline CDR1 is LNHDA and CDR2 is SQIVND (reference sequence). Trimming pared 4 bases from V and 10 bases from J, leaving 14 bases between. This CDR3 contains 13 residues. CDR3 DNA sequence: TGTGCCAGTAGTAGTATTAGTCGTTCGGAGCAGTTCTTC. This gives the protein CASSSISRSEQFF.

The genes are TRBV2 and TRBJ2-2; D is possibly TRBD2 (5 bases). The CDR3 is made up of 15 amino acids. Trimming took 5 bases from V and 2 from J, leaving 12 bases between them. Germline V gene lookup returns CDR1 SNHLY and CDR2 FYNNEI. CDR3 coding DNA: TGTGCCAGCAGTTGGGGAGAGATCAACACCGGGGAGCTGTTTTTT. This encodes CASSWGEINTGELFF.

The rearrangement uses TRBV27 and TRBJ1-2, with 10 nucleotides matching TRBD1. The CDR3 extends over 17 amino acids. CDR1 is MNHEY, CDR2 SMNVEV, per germline (reference sequence). The junction had 15 bases not matched to a gene; V was cut back by 4 bases and J by 7 bases. In nucleotides, the CDR3 is TGTGCCAGCAGTTCGCGGGGTCCCGGGACAGGGGTTGGTGGCTACACCTTC. This translates into CASSSRGPGTGVGGYTF.

The V gene is TRBV18, the J gene TRBJ1-2, with D tentatively TRBD1 (6 bases). V was clipped by 1 base and J by 7 bases, with 16 bases between them. The CDR3 consists of 15 residues. Germline CDR1 and CDR2: KGHSH and LQKENI. CDR3 DNA: TGTGCCAGCTCACCACAGACTTGGGGGGGCGGTGGCTACACCTTC. Encoded protein: CASSPQTWGGGGYTF.